The 22 T cell receptor beta chains presented below share a single source sample, sequenced in a study of shared clonotypes between healthy human individuals. Assay used: immunoSEQ multiplex PCR; TCRdb lists only in-frame clones, some missing. Of roughly 1,600,000 clones in the sample, about 98.5% were seen once. The sequencing input was naive CD4+ T cells sorted from blood. Subset: CD45RA+ positively selected. Every receptor here comes from a young man in good health.

The chain carries TRBV5-4 and TRBJ2-5; 12 nucleotides line up with TRBD2. The J segment lost 5 bases and the V segment lost 5 bases, leaving 10 bases of the junction unmatched. The CDR3 covers 16 residues. From germline, CDR1 is SGHNT and CDR2 YYREEE (reference sequence). The CDR3 nucleotides are TGTGCCAGCAGAAACGGGCTAGCGGGAGGGCAGGAGACCCAGTACTTC. It translates to CASRNGLAGGQETQYF. Full variable domain (missing parts from reference TRBV5-4 and TRBJ2-5): ETGVTQSPTHLIKTRGQQVTLRCSSQSGHNTVSWYQQALGQGPQFIFQYYREEENGRGNFPPRFSGLQFPNYSSELNVNALELDDSALYLCASRNGLAGGQETQYFGPGTRLLVL.

This chain connects TRBV5-6 to TRBJ2-1, with D uncertain. Germline loops: CDR1 SGHDT, CDR2 YYEEEE. The CDR3 is made up of 14 amino acids. Trimming took off 0 bases at V and 2 bases at J, with 6 bases between the two ends. The CDR3 reads CASSLGPAYNEQFF. CDR3 sequence (DNA): TGTGCCAGCAGCTTGGGGCCCGCCTACAATGAGCAGTTCTTC.

This clone was seen just once. The CDR3 spells CASRPGTGYNEQFF. CDR3 nucleotides: TGTGCCAGCAGACCTGGGACAGGCTACAATGAGCAGTTCTTC. The chain joins TRBV7-8 to TRBJ2-1, with TRBD1 identical over 8 bases. The germline V gene encodes CDR1 SGHVS and CDR2 FQNEAQ. The V and J ends lost 6 bases and 3 bases, in that order; junction bases with no gene match: 4. CDR3 length equals 14 residues.

The count of this clone is one. This chain connects TRBV11-2 to TRBJ2-1; TRBD1 matches at 9 bases. Germline V gene lookup returns CDR1 SGHAT and CDR2 FQNNGV. V shed 4 bases, J shed 6 bases, and the junction held 13 bases outside the gene matches. CDR3 length: 17 amino acids. The DNA for the CDR3 is TGTGCCAGCAGCTCACACAGGGGGCCGGTACGAAGCAATGAGCAGTTCTTC. Protein product: CASSSHRGPVRSNEQFF.

This chain joins TRBV29-1 and TRBJ1-5, with D possibly being TRBD1 (5 bases). This CDR3 contains 13 residues. Germline lookup yields CDR1 SQVTM and CDR2 ANQGSEA. Trimming took off 0 bases at V and 4 bases at J, with 7 bases between the two ends. The CDR3 spells CSVEDDSNQPQHF. The CDR3 coding sequence is TGCAGCGTTGAAGATGACAGTAATCAGCCCCAGCATTTT.

The chain employs TRBV7-3 and TRBJ2-5; D is possibly TRBD2 (6 bases). Trimming removed 3 bases at V and 4 bases at J, with 15 bases between. Germline CDR1 SGHTA, CDR2 FQGTGA. CDR3 length: 15 amino acids. DNA for the CDR3: TGTGCCAGCAGCTTTGGGCGGGGTGGTTCAGAGACCCAGTACTTC. This translates into CASSFGRGGSETQYF.

The genes are TRBV2 and TRBJ2-7; no definite D call. Trimming shortened V by 5 bases and J by 4 bases, and 15 bases separated the two germline ends. The CDR3 is 14 residues long. CDR1 is SNHLY, CDR2 FYNNEI, per germline. DNA for the CDR3: TGTGCCAGCAGTACTGAGCAGGAATTATACGAGCAGTACTTC. Translated, it gives CASSTEQELYEQYF.

The chain has TRBV5-1 and TRBJ2-7; tentative D call: TRBD1 (6 bases). Germline CDR1 and CDR2: SGHRS and YFSETQ. The CDR3 has 16 residues. The V end was cut by 4 bases, the J end by 0 bases, with 17 bases between. The CDR3 DNA sequence: TGCGCCAGCAGCCCGGAACCCCAGGGGAGCTCCTACGAGCAGTACTTC. Its protein is CASSPEPQGSSYEQYF.

The chain is built from TRBV29-1 and TRBJ2-1, with D unclear. CDR1 is SQVTM and CDR2 is ANQGSEA in the germline V gene. The V end was cut by 2 bases, the J end by 4 bases, with 6 bases between. CDR3 size: 12 residues. The CDR3 protein is CSVESTYNEQFF. The CDR3 DNA follows: TGCAGCGTTGAAAGCACTTACAATGAGCAGTTCTTC.

The V and J genes are TRBV11-3 and TRBJ2-7; D might be TRBD2 (6 bases). Between the trimmed V and J ends, which lost 1 base and 5 bases, there was a span of 12 bases. The germline V gene encodes CDR1 SGHNT and CDR2 YENEEA. The CDR3 sequence is 14 residues long. The CDR3 DNA follows: TGTGCCAGCAGCTTAGGAACGGGAGCCCACGAGCAGTACTTC. Encoded protein: CASSLGTGAHEQYF.

The genes are TRBV7-6 and TRBJ2-2; D possibly matches TRBD1 or TRBD2 (5 bases each). V lost 2 bases to trimming and J lost 2 bases, with 27 bases between them. The CDR3 runs 21 residues. Germline lookup yields CDR1 SGHVS and CDR2 FNYEAQ. The CDR3, as DNA: TGTGCCAGCAGCTTAATCATGTCGGTGCTCGGGGCGGATATCAACACCGGGGAGCTGTTTTTT. This translates into CASSLIMSVLGADINTGELFF.

The J gene is TRBJ2-7, the V gene TRBV7-9; D ambiguous. From germline, CDR1 is SEHNR and CDR2 FQNEAQ (reference sequence). V lost 4 bases, J lost 2 bases, and 15 bases lay in between. There are 15 residues in the CDR3. CDR3 DNA: TGTGCCAGCAGCTACGCCACGACTGGCCCCTACGAGCAGTACTTC. Translated, it gives CASSYATTGPYEQYF.

This sequence joins TRBV19 and TRBJ2-2; no clear D. This CDR3 is 14 amino acids long. The germline CDR1 and CDR2 sequences are LNHDA and SQIVND (reference sequence). Deletions cut 7 bases from V and 6 bases from J, with 15 bases between. The CDR3 coding sequence is TGTGCCAGTACCCCTCAGGCAATCCCCGGGGAGCTGTTTTTT. The encoded protein is CASTPQAIPGELFF.

This clone was picked up a small number of times. J is TRBJ1-2 and V is TRBV7-2; 7 bases agree with TRBD1. Looked up from germline, CDR1 is SGHTA and CDR2 is FQGNSA. The trim removed 2 bases at V and 7 bases at J, leaving 4 bases unmatched. There are 13 residues in the CDR3. This CDR3 is CASSLRGQTGYTF. In DNA form, the CDR3 reads TGTGCCAGCAGCTTAAGGGGACAGACTGGCTACACCTTC. Supplemented by reference TRBV7-2 and TRBJ1-2, the full variable domain reads GAGVSQSPSNKVTEKGKDVELRCDPISGHTALYWYRQSLGQGLEFLIYFQGNSAPDKSGLPSDRFSAERTGGSVSTLTIQRTQQEDSAVYLCASSLRGQTGYTFGSGTRLTVV.

The rearrangement links TRBV7-9 to TRBJ2-1; 14 nucleotides line up with TRBD2. V lost 4 bases to trimming and J lost 7 bases; unmatched junction nucleotides: 6. CDR1 SEHNR and CDR2 FQNEAQ come from the germline V gene (reference sequence). This CDR3 has 16 residues. The CDR3 region has the DNA TGTGCCAGCAGCTCCCGGACTAGCGGGAGGAGGAATGAGCAGTTCTTC. Protein sequence: CASSSRTSGRRNEQFF.

The gene calls are TRBV9 and TRBJ2-3, with D tentatively TRBD1 (5 bases). This CDR3 is built from 15 residues. Germline V gene data show CDR1 as SGDLS and CDR2 as YYNGEE. The V and J ends lost 0 bases and 8 bases respectively, with 16 bases between them. CDR3 DNA sequence: TGTGCCAGCAGCGTAGCTTTACTAACACAGGCTACGCAGTATTTT. Translation: CASSVALLTQATQYF. Drawing the rest from reference TRBV9 and TRBJ2-3, the complete variable domain is DSGVTQTPKHLITATGQRVTLRCSPRSGDLSVYWYQQSLDQGLQFLIQYYNGEERAKGNILERFSAQQFPDLHSELNLSSLELGDSALYFCASSVALLTQATQYFGPGTRLTVL.

The chain has TRBV27 and TRBJ2-7; 14 nucleotides align to TRBD2. Losses at the gene ends were 5 bases for V and 2 bases for J; bases not matched to a gene: 2. Germline-derived CDR1 and CDR2 are MNHEY and SMNVEV (reference sequence). The CDR3 totals 15 residues. The CDR3: CASSATSGRAYEQYF. In DNA form, the CDR3 reads TGTGCCAGCAGTGCGACTAGCGGGAGGGCCTACGAGCAGTACTTC.

The chain links TRBV27 to TRBJ1-5, with 10 nucleotides matching TRBD1. Trimming took 5 bases from V and 5 from J; bases not matched to a gene: 6. Germline values: CDR1 MNHEY, CDR2 SMNVEV (reference sequence). The CDR3 extends over 15 amino acids. The CDR3 is CASSSRGTGDQPQHF. CDR3 nucleotide sequence: TGTGCCAGCAGTAGTCGGGGGACAGGGGATCAGCCCCAGCATTTT.

The rearrangement uses TRBV5-1 and TRBJ2-1, with 11 bases fitting TRBD2. V gave up 2 bases and J gave up 4 bases; unmatched junction bases: 11. This CDR3 region has 18 residues. Germline lookup yields CDR1 SGHRS and CDR2 YFSETQ. CDR3 residues: CASSLGTSGSTGYNEQFF. CDR3 DNA: TGCGCCAGCAGCTTAGGAACTAGCGGGAGCACCGGGTACAATGAGCAGTTCTTC.

With regard to this clone: The sample contains more than one DNA sequence encoding this CDR3. The gene calls are TRBV5-1 and TRBJ2-7; D gene uncertain. CDR1 SGHRS and CDR2 YFSETQ come from the germline V gene. CDR3 length: 14 residues. The V end lost 0 bases, the J end lost 0 bases, and 7 bases lay between the germline ends. CDR3 protein: CASSLEGLSYEQYF. The CDR3 DNA follows: TGCGCCAGCAGCTTGGAGGGCCTCTCCTACGAGCAGTACTTC.

The chain combines TRBV28 with TRBJ1-4; no clear D gene. The CDR3 length is 12 residues. Looked up from germline, CDR1 is MDHEN and CDR2 is SYDVKM. V was cut by 6 bases and J by 11 bases, with 13 bases left in between. In nucleotides, the CDR3 is TGTGCCAGCAGCGCGGTCGAGGCTAAACTGTTTTTT. Encoded protein: CASSAVEAKLFF.

V is TRBV25-1 and J is TRBJ1-3; D uncertain. Germline V gene sequence: CDR1 MGHDK, CDR2 SYGVNS. Trimming left V 7 bases short and J 0 bases short, with 16 bases between. The CDR3 extends over 16 amino acids. For the CDR3, the DNA is TGTGCCAGCATGCCGAGGACGGTCTACTCTGGAAACACCATATATTTT. The encoded protein is CASMPRTVYSGNTIYF. Full variable domain (missing parts from reference TRBV25-1 and TRBJ1-3): EADIYQTPRYLVIGTGKKITLECSQTMGHDKMYWYQQDPGMELHLIHYSYGVNSTEKGDLSSESTVSRIRTEHFPLTLESARPSHTSQYLCASMPRTVYSGNTIYFGEGSWLTVV.